This T cell receptor beta chain stems from a study of blood T cell repertoires in COVID-19. The CDR3 length is 14 residues. The trim removed 4 bases at V and 4 bases at J, leaving 6 bases unmatched. Germline loops: CDR1 LNHDA, CDR2 SQIVND (reference sequence). Sequencing used immunoSEQ multiplex PCR; TCRdb keeps in-frame clones, though not all of them. Of about 180,000 clones in the sample, approximately 80% were seen once. The chain links TRBV19 to TRBJ1-1, with 7 bases lining up with TRBD1. This receptor was taken from a woman in her thirties or forties with COVID-19, enrolled during active disease. The sequenced sample consisted of peripheral blood. In DNA form, the CDR3 reads TGTGCCAGTAGTACCCTCGACAGGGCCACTGAAGCTTTCTTT. This sequence encodes CASSTLDRATEAFF. Together with reference TRBV19 and TRBJ1-1, the CDR3 gives the full variable domain: DGGITQSPKYLFRKEGQNVTLSCEQNLNHDAMYWYRQDPGQGLRLIYYSQIVNDFQKGDIAEGYSVSREKKESFPLTVTSAQKNPTAFYLCASSTLDRATEAFFGQGTRLTVV.